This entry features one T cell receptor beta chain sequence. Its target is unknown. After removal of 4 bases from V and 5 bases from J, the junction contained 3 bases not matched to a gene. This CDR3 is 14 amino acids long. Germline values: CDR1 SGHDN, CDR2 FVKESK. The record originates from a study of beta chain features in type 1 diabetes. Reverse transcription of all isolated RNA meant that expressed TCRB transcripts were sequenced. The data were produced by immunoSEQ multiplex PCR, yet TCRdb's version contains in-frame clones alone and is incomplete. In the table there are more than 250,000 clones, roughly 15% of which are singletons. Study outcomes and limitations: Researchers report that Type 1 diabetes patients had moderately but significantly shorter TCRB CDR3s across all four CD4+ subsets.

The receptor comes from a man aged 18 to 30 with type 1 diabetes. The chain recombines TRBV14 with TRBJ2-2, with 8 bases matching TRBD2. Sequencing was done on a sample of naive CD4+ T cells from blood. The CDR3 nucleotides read TGTGCCAGCAGCCTAGCGGGACGGACCGGGGAGCTGTTTTTT. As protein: CASSLAGRTGELFF.